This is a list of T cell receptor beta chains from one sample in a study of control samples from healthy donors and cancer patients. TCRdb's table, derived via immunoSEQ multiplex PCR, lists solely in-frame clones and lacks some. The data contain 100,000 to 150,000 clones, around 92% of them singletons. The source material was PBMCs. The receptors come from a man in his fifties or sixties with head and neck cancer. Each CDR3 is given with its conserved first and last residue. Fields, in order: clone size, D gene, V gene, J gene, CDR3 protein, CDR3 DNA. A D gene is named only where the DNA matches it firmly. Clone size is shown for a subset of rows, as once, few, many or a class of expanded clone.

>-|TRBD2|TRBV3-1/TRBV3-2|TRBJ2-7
CASSRGLAGVFYEQYF
TGTGCCAGCAGCCGGGGACTAGCGGGAGTCTTCTACGAGCAGTACTTC
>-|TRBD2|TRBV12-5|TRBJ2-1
CASGLGLREQFF
TGTGCTAGTGGTCTGGGACTAAGGGAGCAGTTCTTC
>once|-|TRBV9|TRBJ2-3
CASSVGLHTDTQYF
TGTGCCAGCAGCGTAGGCCTCCACACAGATACGCAGTATTTT
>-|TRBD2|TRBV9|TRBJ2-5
CASSLFMGGGETQYF
TGTGCCAGCAGCCTCTTTATGGGGGGAGGGGAGACCCAGTACTTC
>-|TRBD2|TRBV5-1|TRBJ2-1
CASSLAGATYNEQFF
TGCGCCAGCAGCCTAGCGGGGGCCACATACAATGAGCAGTTCTTC
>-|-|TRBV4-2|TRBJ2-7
CASSHQAGNSYEQYF
TGTGCCAGCAGCCACCAAGCGGGCAATTCCTACGAGCAGTACTTC
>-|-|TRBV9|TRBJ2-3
CASSVVPATDTQYF
TGTGCCAGCAGCGTAGTACCAGCTACAGATACGCAGTATTTT
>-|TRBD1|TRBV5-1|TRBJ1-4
CASSLGTGGATIMFF
TGCGCCAGCAGCTTGGGAACAGGGGGCGCGACCATTATGTTTTTT
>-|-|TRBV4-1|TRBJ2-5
CASSQVTGPSGGVIKTQYF
TGCGCCAGCAGCCAAGTTACCGGCCCCAGTGGGGGAGTTATAAAGACCCAGTACTTC
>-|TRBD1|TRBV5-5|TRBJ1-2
CASSLYRGQGYGYTF
TGTGCCAGCAGCTTGTACAGGGGTCAGGGCTATGGCTACACCTTC
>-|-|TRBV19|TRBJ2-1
CASGGPQASYNEQFF
TGTGCCAGTGGGGGTCCGCAGGCTTCCTACAATGAGCAGTTCTTC
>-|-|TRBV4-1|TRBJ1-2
CASSQRGGANYGYTF
TGCGCCAGCAGCCAAAGGGGAGGGGCTAACTATGGCTACACCTTC
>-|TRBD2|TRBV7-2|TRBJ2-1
CASSSSSGRPYNEQFF
TGTGCCAGCAGCTCATCTAGCGGGAGGCCCTACAATGAGCAGTTCTTC
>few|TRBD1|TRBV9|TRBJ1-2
CASTIGQGESYGYTF
TGTGCCAGCACCATCGGACAGGGGGAGAGCTATGGCTACACCTTC
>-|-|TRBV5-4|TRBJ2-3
CASGTTAEADTQYF
TGTGCCAGCGGGACGACTGCGGAGGCAGATACGCAGTATTTT
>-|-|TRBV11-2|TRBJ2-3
CASSLTYGGTLGQYF
TGTGCCAGCAGCTTAACCTATGGCGGGACTCTGGGGCAGTATTTT
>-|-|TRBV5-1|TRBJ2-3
CASSLGGFGTDTQYF
TGCGCCAGCAGCTTGGGGGGATTTGGCACAGATACGCAGTATTTT
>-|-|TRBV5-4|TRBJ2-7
CASSLGVSYEQYF
TGTGCCAGCAGCTTGGGTGTTTCCTACGAGCAGTACTTC
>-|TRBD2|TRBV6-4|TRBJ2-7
CASAPGLGSYEQYF
TGTGCCAGCGCCCCGGGACTAGGGTCCTACGAGCAGTACTTC
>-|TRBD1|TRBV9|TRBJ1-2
CASSVWGTGNDDGYTF
TGTGCCAGCAGCGTATGGGGGACAGGGAACGACGATGGCTACACCTTC
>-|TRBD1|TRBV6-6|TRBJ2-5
CASSYGGQRETQYF
TGTGCCAGCAGTTACGGGGGACAGCGAGAGACCCAGTACTTC
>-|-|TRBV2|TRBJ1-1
CASNKGPDLGGKNTEAFF
TGTGCCAGCAATAAAGGCCCGGACCTGGGAGGGAAGAACACTGAAGCTTTCTTT
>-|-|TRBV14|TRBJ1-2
CASSPTTDYTFFHSLNYGYTF
TGTGCCAGCAGCCCGACTACGGACTACACTTTTTTCCACTCACTAAACTATGGCTACACCTTC
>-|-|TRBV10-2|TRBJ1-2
CASSERQAYYGYTF
TGCGCCAGCAGTGAGAGACAGGCCTACTATGGCTACACCTTC
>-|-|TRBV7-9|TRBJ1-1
CASSLENGENTEAFF
TGTGCCAGCAGCTTAGAAAACGGGGAGAACACTGAAGCTTTCTTT
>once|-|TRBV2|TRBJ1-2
CASIQGTPQVSGDGYTF
TGTGCCAGCATCCAGGGAACCCCGCAAGTCAGTGGAGATGGCTACACCTTC
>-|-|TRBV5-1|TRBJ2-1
CASSAGSTGSYNEQFF
TGCGCCAGCAGCGCCGGGTCAACCGGGTCCTACAATGAGCAGTTCTTC
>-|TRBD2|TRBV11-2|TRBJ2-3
CASSFSGTSGTLYTDTQYF
TGTGCCAGCAGCTTCTCCGGGACTAGCGGGACCCTATACACAGATACGCAGTATTTT
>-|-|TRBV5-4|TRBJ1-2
CASSRDTSGYGYTF
TGTGCCAGCAGCCGAGATACAAGTGGCTATGGCTACACCTTC
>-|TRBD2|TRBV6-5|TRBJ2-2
CASGRAGGELFF
TGTGCCAGCGGGAGGGCAGGCGGGGAGCTGTTTTTT
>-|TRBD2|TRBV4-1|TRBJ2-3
CASSQDTSGGSRRMLDTQYF
TGCGCCAGCAGCCAAGACACCAGCGGGGGGTCCCGCAGGATGTTAGATACGCAGTATTTT
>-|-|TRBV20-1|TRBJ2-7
CSTLAYEQYF
TGCAGTACTTTAGCGTACGAGCAGTACTTC
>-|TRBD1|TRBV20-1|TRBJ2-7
CSASIDRGPYEQYF
TGCAGTGCTAGTATAGACAGGGGCCCCTACGAGCAGTACTTC
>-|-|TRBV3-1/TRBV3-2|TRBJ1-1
CASSHRTDTEAFF
TGTGCCAGCAGCCATCGGACAGACACTGAAGCTTTCTTT
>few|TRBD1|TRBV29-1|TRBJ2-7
CSVEEISGTGLYEQYF
TGCAGCGTTGAAGAGATCTCCGGGACAGGATTATACGAGCAGTACTTC
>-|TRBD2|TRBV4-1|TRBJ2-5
CASSQSPSGLSKEETQYF
TGCGCCAGCAGCCAATCCCCTAGCGGCCTCAGCAAAGAAGAGACCCAGTACTTC
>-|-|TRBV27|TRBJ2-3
CASSLSPHTDTQYF
TGTGCCAGCAGTTTATCGCCACACACAGATACGCAGTATTTT
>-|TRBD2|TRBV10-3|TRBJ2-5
CAISESETTSGLETQYF
TGTGCCATCAGTGAGTCGGAAACTACTAGCGGCCTAGAGACCCAGTACTTC
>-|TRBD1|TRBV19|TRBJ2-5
CASSMDGSGGKETQYF
TGTGCCAGTAGTATGGATGGGTCAGGGGGCAAAGAGACCCAGTACTTC
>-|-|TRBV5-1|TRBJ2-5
CASSSPQETQYF
TGCGCCAGCAGCTCCCCCCAAGAGACCCAGTACTTC
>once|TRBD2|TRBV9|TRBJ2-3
CASSAPYGLAGNTDTQYF
TGTGCCAGCAGCGCTCCGTACGGACTAGCGGGGAACACAGATACGCAGTATTTT
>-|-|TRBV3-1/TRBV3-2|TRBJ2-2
CASSREIDTGELFF
TGTGCCAGCAGCAGGGAAATCGACACCGGGGAGCTGTTTTTT
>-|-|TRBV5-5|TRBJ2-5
CASSLDVGPGETQYF
TGTGCCAGCAGCTTGGATGTAGGGCCAGGAGAGACCCAGTACTTC
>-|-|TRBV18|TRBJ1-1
CASSSDQGNTEAFF
TGTGCCAGCTCATCGGACCAGGGGAACACTGAAGCTTTCTTT
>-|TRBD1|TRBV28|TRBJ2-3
CASSFPGQGTDTQYF
TGTGCCAGCAGTTTCCCGGGACAGGGTACAGATACGCAGTATTTT
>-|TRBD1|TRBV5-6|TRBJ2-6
CASSWAGTAGANVLTF
TGTGCCAGCAGCTGGGCTGGGACAGCTGGGGCCAACGTCCTGACTTTC
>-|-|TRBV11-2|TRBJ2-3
CASSLDGPDTQYF
TGTGCCAGCAGCTTAGATGGCCCAGATACGCAGTATTTT
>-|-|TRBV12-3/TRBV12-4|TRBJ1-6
CASSLTDNSPLHF
TGTGCCAGCAGTTTAACGGATAATTCACCCCTCCACTTT
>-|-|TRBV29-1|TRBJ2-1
CSVRPRPNEQFF
TGCAGCGTACGGCCCAGGCCGAATGAGCAGTTCTTC